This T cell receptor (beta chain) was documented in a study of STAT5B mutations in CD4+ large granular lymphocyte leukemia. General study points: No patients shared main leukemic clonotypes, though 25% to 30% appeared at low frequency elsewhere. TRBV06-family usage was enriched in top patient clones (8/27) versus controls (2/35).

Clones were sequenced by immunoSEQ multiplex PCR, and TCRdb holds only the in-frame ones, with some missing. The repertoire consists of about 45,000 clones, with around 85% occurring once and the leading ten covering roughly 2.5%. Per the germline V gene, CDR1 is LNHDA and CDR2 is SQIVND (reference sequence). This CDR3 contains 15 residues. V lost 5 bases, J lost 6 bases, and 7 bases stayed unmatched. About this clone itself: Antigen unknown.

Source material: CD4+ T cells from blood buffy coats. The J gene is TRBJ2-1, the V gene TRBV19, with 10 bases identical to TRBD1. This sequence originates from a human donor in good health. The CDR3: CASSFRDRGFNEQFF. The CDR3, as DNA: TGTGCCAGTAGTTTCCGGGACAGGGGTTTCAATGAGCAGTTCTTC.